Listed here is a single TCR beta chain. Per the authors' pipeline: Amplified reference gene primers provided the basis for estimating nucleated cell counts. Repertoires were generated with immunoSEQ multiplex PCR, while TCRdb's copy carries only in-frame clones and drops some. That table gives V, J and clone size, and the DNA gave D and trimming. This sample has 110,000 or so clones, with approximately 90% found just once. The data are from a study of blood T cell repertoires in COVID-19. Across the whole study: Acute-phase and convalescent COVID-19 samples originated in the United States, Italy and Spain. PBMCs, B-cell-depleted T cells, or T cells were the source of the cDNA or gDNA that made up the material.

Sequenced material: peripheral blood. The source is a woman in her fifties or sixties with acute or convalescent COVID-19.

The CDR3: CASSTRGRGNYGYTF. In DNA, the CDR3 is TGTGCCAGCAGCACCCGGGGCAGGGGAAACTATGGCTACACCTTC. This chain joins TRBV21-1 and TRBJ1-2; TRBD1, the table's D call, lacks a check against the DNA. TRBV21-1 is a recognized pseudogene. This CDR3 spans 15 amino acids.